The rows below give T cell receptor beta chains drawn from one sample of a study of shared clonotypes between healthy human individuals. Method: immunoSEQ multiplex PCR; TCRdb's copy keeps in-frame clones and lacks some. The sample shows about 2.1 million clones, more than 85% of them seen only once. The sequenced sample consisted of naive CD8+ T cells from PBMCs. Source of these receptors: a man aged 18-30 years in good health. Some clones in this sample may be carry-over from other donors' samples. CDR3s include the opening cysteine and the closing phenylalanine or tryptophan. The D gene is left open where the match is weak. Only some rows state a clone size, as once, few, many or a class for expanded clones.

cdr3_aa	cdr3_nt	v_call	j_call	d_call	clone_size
CASSPTGRIYGYTF	TGTGCCAGCAGTCCCACGGGACGGATCTATGGCTACACCTTC	TRBV6-5	TRBJ1-2	.	.
CASQLLPGWPYEQYF	TGTGCCAGCCAACTCCTTCCCGGCTGGCCCTACGAGCAGTACTTC	TRBV27	TRBJ2-7	.	.
CASRRTGAELKAFF	TGTGCCAGCAGGAGGACAGGGGCCGAACTGAAAGCTTTCTTT	TRBV11-2	TRBJ1-1	TRBD1	.
CASSFYTNTEAFF	TGCGCCAGCAGCTTCTATACGAACACTGAAGCTTTCTTT	TRBV5-1	TRBJ1-1	.	few
CASSLYRDLPNNEQFF	TGTGCCAGCAGCCTGTACCGGGACCTTCCAAACAATGAGCAGTTCTTC	TRBV9	TRBJ2-1	.	.
CAWGPNSGTDTQYF	TGTGCCTGGGGGCCCAATAGCGGCACAGATACGCAGTATTTT	TRBV30	TRBJ2-3	.	.
CASNPGGTDEQFF	TGTGCCAGCAACCCGGGGGGGACGGATGAGCAGTTCTTC	TRBV6-5	TRBJ2-1	TRBD2	.
CASSLFPGGYTEAFF	TGTGCCAGCAGTTTATTCCCAGGGGGCTACACTGAAGCTTTCTTT	TRBV28	TRBJ1-1	TRBD1	.
CASSGQTLNTEAFF	TGTGCCAGCAGCGGACAGACCTTGAACACTGAAGCTTTCTTT	TRBV9	TRBJ1-1	.	once
CASSAGAGGYEQYF	TGTGCCAGCAGTGCAGGGGCCGGAGGTTACGAGCAGTACTTC	TRBV2	TRBJ2-7	.	.
CASSLAKGGLKETQYF	TGTGCCAGCAGCTTGGCCAAGGGGGGCTTGAAGGAGACCCAGTACTTC	TRBV5-8	TRBJ2-5	.	.
CASSPYRDRELGEQYF	TGCGCCAGCAGCCCATACCGGGACAGGGAACTAGGGGAGCAGTACTTC	TRBV5-1	TRBJ2-7	TRBD1	few
CASSPRFVTHTADTQYF	TGTGCCAGCAGCCCCCGCTTCGTGACACACACAGCAGATACGCAGTATTTT	TRBV9	TRBJ2-3	.	once
CASGASGRLGENIQYF	TGTGCCAGCGGGGCTAGCGGGAGATTAGGGGAAAACATTCAGTACTTC	TRBV2	TRBJ2-4	TRBD2	.
CASSGDGLGAFF	TGTGCCAGCAGCGGGGACGGCCTGGGAGCTTTCTTT	TRBV7-9	TRBJ1-1	.	.
CASSVRSGKHTHVDEQFF	TGTGCCAGCAGCGTAAGAAGCGGGAAACACACACACGTCGATGAGCAGTTCTTC	TRBV9	TRBJ2-1	TRBD2	.
CASSLGRTGAEAFF	TGTGCCAGCAGCTTAGGAAGGACAGGGGCTGAAGCTTTCTTT	TRBV7-8	TRBJ1-1	TRBD1	.
CASSAGLGAGGPSYEQYF	TGTGCCAGCAGCGCCGGCTTAGGGGCGGGAGGTCCCTCCTACGAGCAGTACTTC	TRBV9	TRBJ2-7	TRBD2	.
CASRGRGLPNSGANVLTF	TGTGCCAGCAGGGGCCGCGGGTTACCCAACTCTGGGGCCAACGTCCTGACTTTC	TRBV5-6	TRBJ2-6	.	.
CAISETPGLRDTQYF	TGTGCCATCAGTGAAACTCCGGGACTACGGGATACGCAGTATTTT	TRBV10-3	TRBJ2-3	TRBD2	.
CAIRTGLAGELFF	TGTGCCATCAGAACAGGGTTGGCCGGGGAGCTGTTTTTT	TRBV10-3	TRBJ2-2	.	.
CAVTRASGNTGELFF	TGTGCCGTCACCAGGGCTAGCGGTAACACCGGGGAGCTGTTTTTT	TRBV2	TRBJ2-2	TRBD2	.
CASSPNPWAGELFF	TGTGCCAGCAGTCCCAACCCCTGGGCCGGGGAGCTGTTTTTT	TRBV27	TRBJ2-2	.	.
CASSLGSLAKGEQFF	TGTGCCAGCAGCTTAGGCAGTCTAGCGAAGGGTGAGCAGTTCTTC	TRBV7-9	TRBJ2-1	.	.
CASSQDGAGSVENTIYF	TGCGCCAGCAGCCAAGACGGAGCAGGGAGTGTAGAAAACACCATATATTTT	TRBV4-1	TRBJ1-3	.	.
CAATFLGQIQETQYF	TGTGCCGCGACATTCCTAGGACAGATCCAAGAGACCCAGTACTTC	TRBV6-1	TRBJ2-5	.	.
CASSLWTKRPDEQFF	TGTGCCAGCAGCTTGTGGACCAAAAGGCCGGATGAGCAGTTCTTC	TRBV5-4	TRBJ2-1	.	.
CASSPRGSADTQYF	TGTGCCAGCAGTCCCCGTGGTAGTGCGGATACGCAGTATTTT	TRBV27	TRBJ2-3	.	.
CASSYRFGGGTEAFF	TGTGCCAGCAGTTACCGGTTCGGAGGTGGCACTGAAGCTTTCTTT	TRBV28	TRBJ1-1	.	.
CASRVAPWGTKAEAFF	TGTGCCAGCAGAGTAGCGCCATGGGGCACAAAGGCTGAAGCTTTCTTT	TRBV27	TRBJ1-1	.	.
CASSQELVTGTSYTVEQFF	TGCGCCAGCAGCCAAGAGTTAGTGACCGGGACTAGTTATACGGTTGAGCAGTTCTTC	TRBV4-1	TRBJ2-1	TRBD2	.
CASSEGPGYSNQPQHF	TGTGCCAGCAGTGAAGGGCCAGGCTATAGCAATCAGCCCCAGCATTTT	TRBV2	TRBJ1-5	.	.
CASSREGVGDTQYF	TGTGCCAGCAGCCGGGAAGGGGTTGGTGATACGCAGTATTTT	TRBV7-9	TRBJ2-3	.	.
CASSLISSNQPQHF	TGTGCCAGCAGCTTGATCAGTAGCAATCAGCCCCAGCATTTT	TRBV7-8	TRBJ1-5	.	.
CASSLRTGPRLDPKNIQYF	TGTGCCAGCAGTTTACGGACAGGGCCTAGACTAGATCCCAAAAACATTCAGTACTTC	TRBV27	TRBJ2-4	TRBD1	.
CASSLRQDRGHEQYF	TGTGCCAGCAGCTTAAGGCAGGACAGGGGGCACGAGCAGTACTTC	TRBV7-8	TRBJ2-7	TRBD1	.
CASSIAGEGNEQFF	TGTGCCAGTAGTATTGCGGGAGAGGGCAATGAGCAGTTCTTC	TRBV19	TRBJ2-1	TRBD2	.
CSVEEENTEAFF	TGCAGCGTTGAAGAGGAGAACACTGAAGCTTTCTTT	TRBV29-1	TRBJ1-1	.	.
CASSRLAGGQDTQYF	TGTGCCAGCAGCAGACTAGCCGGAGGCCAAGATACGCAGTATTTT	TRBV6-4	TRBJ2-3	TRBD2	.
CASSLALSSGEQYF	TGCGCCAGCAGCTTGGCCTTGTCTAGCGGCGAGCAGTACTTC	TRBV5-1	TRBJ2-7	TRBD2	.
CASGAGGYSNYGYTF	TGTGCCAGCGGGGCAGGGGGCTACTCTAACTATGGCTACACCTTC	TRBV19	TRBJ1-2	TRBD1	.
CASSQDPGGQPQHF	TGCGCCAGCAGCCAAGATCCGGGCGGTCAGCCCCAGCATTTT	TRBV4-1	TRBJ1-5	.	.
CASSSAVGYTF	TGTGCCAGCAGTTCCGCCGTTGGCTACACCTTC	TRBV28	TRBJ1-2	.	.
CASSPGRNSYEQYF	TGTGCCAGCAGTCCCGGACGGAACTCCTACGAGCAGTACTTC	TRBV28	TRBJ2-7	.	.
CASSSGGGWNGANVLTF	TGTGCCAGCAGCTCTGGGGGAGGGTGGAATGGGGCCAACGTCCTGACTTTC	TRBV5-6	TRBJ2-6	TRBD2	.
CASSLGRAATYEQYF	TGTGCCAGCAGCTTGGGCAGGGCCGCCACCTACGAGCAGTACTTC	TRBV5-5	TRBJ2-7	.	.
CASSQHRTTSNYGYTF	TGTGCCAGCAGCCAGCACAGAACCACTTCTAACTATGGCTACACCTTC	TRBV14	TRBJ1-2	.	.
CASLGSENEQYF	TGTGCCAGCTTGGGCAGTGAGAACGAGCAGTACTTC	TRBV2	TRBJ2-7	.	.
CASSPGTGHNEQFF	TGTGCCAGCAGCCCTGGGACAGGGCACAATGAGCAGTTCTTC	TRBV7-8	TRBJ2-1	TRBD1	once
CASSARTSGRYVYEQFF	TGTGCCAGCAGCGCCCGGACTAGCGGGAGATACGTCTATGAGCAGTTCTTC	TRBV9	TRBJ2-1	TRBD2	.
CASSPSGDSYGYTF	TGCGCCAGCAGCCCTTCAGGGGATTCTTATGGCTACACCTTC	TRBV4-3	TRBJ1-2	.	.
CASSLGLAYEQYF	TGTGCCAGCAGCTTGGGCCTCGCCTACGAGCAGTACTTC	TRBV7-9	TRBJ2-7	.	.
CASSSRGDRGQETQYF	TGTGCCAGCAGCTCCCGGGGGGACAGGGGCCAAGAGACCCAGTACTTC	TRBV7-9	TRBJ2-5	TRBD1	once
CSVFSGELFF	TGCAGCGTTTTCTCCGGGGAGCTGTTTTTT	TRBV29-1	TRBJ2-2	.	.
CASSLIRAPGTSVSYEQYF	TGTGCCAGCTCACTAATCCGGGCACCCGGGACTAGCGTCTCCTACGAGCAGTACTTC	TRBV18	TRBJ2-7	TRBD2	.
CASSHVTGLSTDTQYF	TGTGCCAGCAGTCATGTGACAGGGCTTAGCACAGATACGCAGTATTTT	TRBV27	TRBJ2-3	TRBD1	.
CASSFLAGASHEQYF	TGCGCCAGCAGTTTCTTAGCGGGAGCTTCCCACGAGCAGTACTTC	TRBV4-3	TRBJ2-7	TRBD2	.
CASSHYSGTSGTEQYF	TGTGCCAGCAGCCATTACTCCGGGACTAGCGGGACCGAGCAGTACTTC	TRBV4-2	TRBJ2-7	TRBD2	once
CASSFLSVGNEQFF	TGTGCCAGCAGTTTTTTATCCGTGGGCAATGAGCAGTTCTTC	TRBV28	TRBJ2-1	.	.